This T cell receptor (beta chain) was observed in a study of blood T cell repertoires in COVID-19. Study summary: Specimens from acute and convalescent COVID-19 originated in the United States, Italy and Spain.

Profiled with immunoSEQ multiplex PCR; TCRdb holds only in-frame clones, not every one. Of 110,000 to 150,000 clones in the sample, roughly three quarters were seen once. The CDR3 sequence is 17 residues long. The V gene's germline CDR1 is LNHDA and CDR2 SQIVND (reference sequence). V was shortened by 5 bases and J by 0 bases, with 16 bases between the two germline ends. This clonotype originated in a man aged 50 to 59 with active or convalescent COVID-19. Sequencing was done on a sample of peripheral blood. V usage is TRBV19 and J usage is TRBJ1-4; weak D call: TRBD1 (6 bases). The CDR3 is CASSPWTVLPTNEKLFF. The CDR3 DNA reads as TGTGCCAGTAGTCCTTGGACAGTCTTACCAACTAATGAAAAACTGTTTTTT.